This passage covers 5 T cell receptor beta chains from one sample sequenced in a study of T and B cells in COVID-19 patients. Each TRB amplification used roughly 230-550 ng of genomic DNA from blood. TRB rearrangements were amplified by multiplex PCR with BIOMED2 TRB-A/B primers. TCRdb re-called the multiplex PCR reads through MiXCR, storing one row per CDR3 protein. The sample consists of approximately 17,000 distinct CDR3 sequences, roughly 28% of them appearing once. Sequencing was done on a sample of blood. Every receptor here comes from a human donor who had recovered from COVID-19.

The genes are TRBV18 and TRBJ1-5; unclear D gene. There are 16 residues in the CDR3. Deletions cut 2 bases from V and 6 bases from J, with 17 bases between. The germline CDR1 and CDR2 sequences are KGHSH and LQKENI. The CDR3 reads CASSPVRAESSQPQHF. The DNA of the CDR3 is TGTGCCAGCTCACCAGTAAGGGCAGAATCGAGTCAGCCCCAGCATTTT.

This sequence joins TRBV19 and TRBJ1-2, with a tentative D call TRBD1 (6 bases). The CDR3 contains 14 residues. V gave up 8 bases and J gave up 2 bases, with 15 bases separating them. The V gene's germline CDR1 is LNHDA and CDR2 SQIVND (reference sequence). DNA for the CDR3: TGTGCCAGTCGAGGGGGGGACGGAAACTATGGCTACACCTTC. As protein: CASRGGDGNYGYTF.

This clonotype has a count of ten or more. The V and J genes are TRBV19 and TRBJ1-2, with TRBD1 as a possible D gene (5 bases). The V end lost 9 bases, the J end lost 5 bases, and 19 bases lay between the germline ends. Germline CDR1 and CDR2: LNHDA and SQIVND (reference sequence). CDR3 length: 14 amino acids. Written as DNA, the CDR3 is TGTGCCAGCATCGCCAATAGGGGAGGATATGGCTACACCTTC. Protein product: CASIANRGGYGYTF.

CDR3 bases: TGTGCCAGCAGCGCACCGTCCTGGATGGCAGATACGCAGTATTTT. Translation gives CASSAPSWMADTQYF. The chain has TRBV7-2 and TRBJ2-3; D is undetermined. There are 15 residues in the CDR3. Germline-derived CDR1 and CDR2 are SGHTA and FQGNSA. Trimming removed 5 bases from V and 4 bases from J, with 16 bases in between.

This clonotype was observed a few times. The chain combines TRBV5-1 with TRBJ2-3; D uncertain. V was trimmed by 0 bases and J by 0 bases, leaving 5 bases between them. The germline V gene encodes CDR1 SGHRS and CDR2 YFSETQ. The CDR3 totals 14 residues. CDR3 DNA: TGCGCCAGCAGCTTGGAGAGTAGCACAGATACGCAGTATTTT. Amino acid sequence: CASSLESSTDTQYF.